These T cell receptor beta chains were read from a single sample in a study of T cell changes during pregnancy in multiple sclerosis. The table came from immunoSEQ multiplex PCR; TCRdb's copy has only in-frame clones and leaves some out. The table lists over 45,000 clones, 80% to 95% of them singletons. The sample in question was CD8+ T cells from peripheral blood mononuclear cells, obtained after pregnancy. Receptors were obtained from a female donor with multiple sclerosis, enrolled in a pregnancy study. The CDR3 runs from the conserved cysteine through the conserved F or W. D genes are given only for firm matches. Clone sizes are given selectively: once, few, many, or a class where the clone is expanded.

clone_size	d_call	j_call	v_call	cdr3_aa	cdr3_nt
.	.	TRBJ1-3	TRBV11-3	CASSLDPTGYGNTIYF	TGTGCCAGCAGCTTAGATCCCACGGGATATGGAAACACCATATATTTT
once	.	TRBJ2-1	TRBV5-5	CASSSRGDRAYNEQFF	TGTGCCAGCAGCTCGCGGGGGGACAGGGCGTACAATGAGCAGTTCTTC
.	TRBD1	TRBJ1-1	TRBV28	CASSSRTGVSTEAFF	TGTGCCAGCAGTTCTCGGACAGGAGTAAGCACTGAAGCTTTCTTT
.	.	TRBJ2-7	TRBV5-4	CASSSQGNPPYEQYF	TGTGCCAGCAGCTCCCAGGGTAATCCACCCTACGAGCAGTACTTC
.	.	TRBJ1-5	TRBV27	CASSLYGVHQPQHF	TGTGCCAGCAGTTTATACGGGGTCCATCAGCCCCAGCATTTT
.	.	TRBJ1-1	TRBV30	CAWTGDMNTEAFF	TGTGCCTGGACAGGGGATATGAACACTGAAGCTTTCTTT
.	TRBD1	TRBJ2-7	TRBV29-1	CSVVRDRSTYEQYF	TGCAGCGTTGTTCGGGACAGGTCTACCTACGAGCAGTACTTC
once	TRBD1	TRBJ2-7	TRBV6-5	CASSYSGQSYEQYF	TGTGCCAGCAGTTACTCGGGACAGTCCTACGAGCAGTACTTC
.	.	TRBJ1-4	TRBV13	CASKRTVATNEKLFF	TGTGCCAGCAAAAGGACAGTTGCAACTAATGAAAAACTGTTTTTT
.	.	TRBJ2-7	TRBV5-1	CASSLKTVLPYEQYF	TGCGCCAGCAGCTTGAAGACAGTCCTTCCCTACGAGCAGTACTTC
.	.	TRBJ2-7	TRBV10-2	CASSESTAAYEQYF	TGCGCCAGCAGTGAGTCGACAGCTGCCTACGAGCAGTACTTC